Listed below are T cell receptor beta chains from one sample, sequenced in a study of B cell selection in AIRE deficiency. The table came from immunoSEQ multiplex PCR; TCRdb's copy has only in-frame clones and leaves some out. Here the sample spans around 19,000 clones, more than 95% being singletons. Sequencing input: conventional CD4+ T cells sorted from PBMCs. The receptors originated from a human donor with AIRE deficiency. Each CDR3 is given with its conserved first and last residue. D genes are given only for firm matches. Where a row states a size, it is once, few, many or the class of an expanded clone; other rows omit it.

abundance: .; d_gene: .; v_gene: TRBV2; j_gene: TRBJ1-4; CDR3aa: CAASGGGDEKLFF; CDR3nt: TGTGCCGCCTCGGGAGGAGGTGATGAAAAACTGTTTTTT
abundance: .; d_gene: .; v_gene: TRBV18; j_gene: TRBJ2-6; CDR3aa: CASSLNAPSGANVLTF; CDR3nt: TGTGCCAGCTCATTAAACGCCCCCTCTGGGGCCAACGTCCTGACTTTC
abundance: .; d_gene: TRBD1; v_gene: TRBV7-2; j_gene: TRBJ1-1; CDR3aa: CASSLDRVNTEAFF; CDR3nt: TGTGCCAGCAGCCTCGACAGGGTCAACACTGAAGCTTTCTTT
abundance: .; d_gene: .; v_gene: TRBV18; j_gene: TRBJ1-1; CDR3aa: CASSPLTRDTEAFF; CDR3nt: TGTGCCAGCTCACCCCTCACGCGGGACACTGAAGCTTTCTTT
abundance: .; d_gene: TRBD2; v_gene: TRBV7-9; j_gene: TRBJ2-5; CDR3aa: CASSPKGLAMETQYF; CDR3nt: TGTGCCAGCAGCCCCAAAGGACTAGCAATGGAGACCCAGTACTTC
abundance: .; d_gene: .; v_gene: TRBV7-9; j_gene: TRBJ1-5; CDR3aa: CASSRGMEGNQPQHF; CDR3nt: TGTGCCAGCTCTAGGGGGATGGAGGGCAATCAGCCCCAGCATTTT
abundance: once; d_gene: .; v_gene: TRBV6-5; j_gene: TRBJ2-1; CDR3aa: CASGGGGGSYNEQFF; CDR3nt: TGTGCCAGCGGCGGAGGGGGAGGCTCCTACAATGAGCAGTTCTTC
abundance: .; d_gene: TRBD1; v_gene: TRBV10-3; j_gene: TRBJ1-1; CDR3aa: CAISILGQGNTEAFF; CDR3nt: TGTGCCATCAGTATATTGGGACAGGGGAACACTGAAGCTTTCTTT
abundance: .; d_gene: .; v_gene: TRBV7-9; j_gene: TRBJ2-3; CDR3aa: CASSLSSDTQYF; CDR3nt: TGTGCCAGCAGCTTATCGTCAGATACGCAGTATTTT
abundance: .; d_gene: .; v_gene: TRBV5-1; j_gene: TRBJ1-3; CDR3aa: CASSLGTWGSGNTIYF; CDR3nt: TGCGCCAGCAGCTTGGGGACCTGGGGGTCCGGAAACACCATATATTTT
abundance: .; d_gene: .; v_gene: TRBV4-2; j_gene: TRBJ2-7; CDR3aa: CASSLQGLEGSYEQYF; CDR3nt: TGTGCCAGCAGCCTTCAAGGTCTCGAGGGCTCCTACGAGCAGTACTTC
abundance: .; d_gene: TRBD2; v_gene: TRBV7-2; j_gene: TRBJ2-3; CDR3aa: CASSLLAGGNTDTQYF; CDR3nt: TGTGCCAGCAGCTTACTAGCGGGGGGAAACACAGATACGCAGTATTTT
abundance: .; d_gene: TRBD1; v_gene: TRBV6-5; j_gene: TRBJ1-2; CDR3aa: CASRTTGAANYGYTF; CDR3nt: TGTGCCAGCCGAACGACAGGGGCGGCTAACTATGGCTACACCTTC
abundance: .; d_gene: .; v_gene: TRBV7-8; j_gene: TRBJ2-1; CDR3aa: CASSLTGRSSYNEQFF; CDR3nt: TGTGCCAGCAGCTTAACAGGACGGAGCTCCTACAATGAGCAGTTCTTC
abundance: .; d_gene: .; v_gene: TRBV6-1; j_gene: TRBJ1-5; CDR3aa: CASNPDRLGHINF; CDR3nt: TGTGCCAGCAACCCGGACAGACTAGGCCATATCAATTTT
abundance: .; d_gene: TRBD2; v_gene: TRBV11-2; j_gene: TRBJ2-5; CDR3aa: CASSLGALAAQETQYF; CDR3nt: TGTGCCAGCAGCTTAGGCGCTCTAGCGGCCCAAGAGACCCAGTACTTC
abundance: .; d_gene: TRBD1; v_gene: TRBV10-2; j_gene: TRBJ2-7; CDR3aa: CASSGGTGRHEQYF; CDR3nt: TGCGCCAGCAGTGGGGGGACAGGGCGGCACGAGCAGTACTTC
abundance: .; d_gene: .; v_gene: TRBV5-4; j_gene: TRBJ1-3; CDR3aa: CASSSRGRGNTIYF; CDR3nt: TGTGCCAGCAGCTCCCGGGGGAGGGGAAACACCATATATTTT
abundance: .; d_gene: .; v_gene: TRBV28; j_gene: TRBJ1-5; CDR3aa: CASSTGPFWNQPQHF; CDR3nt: TGTGCCAGCAGTACAGGGCCCTTTTGGAATCAGCCCCAGCATTTT
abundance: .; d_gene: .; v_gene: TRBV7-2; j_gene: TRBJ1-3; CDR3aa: CASSSGSSGTTIYF; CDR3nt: TGTGCCAGCAGCTCAGGGTCCTCTGGAACCACCATATATTTT
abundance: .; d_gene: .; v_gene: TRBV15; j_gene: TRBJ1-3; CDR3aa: CATSRDKTSGNTIYF; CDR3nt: TGTGCCACCAGCAGAGATAAGACGTCTGGAAACACCATATATTTT
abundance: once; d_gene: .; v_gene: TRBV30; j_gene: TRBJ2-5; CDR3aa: CAWNAVSSPGTQYF; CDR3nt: TGTGCCTGGAACGCAGTCTCTTCCCCAGGGACCCAGTACTTC
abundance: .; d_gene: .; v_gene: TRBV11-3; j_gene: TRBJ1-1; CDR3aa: CASSLGFTYTEAFF; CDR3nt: TGTGCCAGCAGCTTAGGCTTCACTTACACTGAAGCTTTCTTT
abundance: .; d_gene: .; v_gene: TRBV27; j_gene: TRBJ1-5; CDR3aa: CASSPSGVRQPQHF; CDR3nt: TGTGCCAGCAGTCCATCAGGGGTCCGACAGCCCCAGCATTTT
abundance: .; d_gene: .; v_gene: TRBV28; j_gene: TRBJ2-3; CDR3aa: CASGRDTQYF; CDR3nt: TGTGCCAGCGGAAGAGATACGCAGTATTTT
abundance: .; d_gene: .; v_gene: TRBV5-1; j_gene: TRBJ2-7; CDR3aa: CASSLTGQSFSYEQYF; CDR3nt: TGCGCCAGCAGCTTGACCGGACAGTCGTTCTCCTACGAGCAGTACTTC
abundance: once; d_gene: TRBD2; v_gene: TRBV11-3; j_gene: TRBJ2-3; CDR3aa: CASSFTSGRAYGDTQYF; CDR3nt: TGTGCCAGCAGCTTTACTAGCGGGAGGGCCTACGGAGATACGCAGTATTTT
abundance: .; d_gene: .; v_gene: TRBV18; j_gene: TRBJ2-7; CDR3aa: CASSPNHYEQYF; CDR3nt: TGTGCCAGCTCTCCCAACCATTACGAGCAGTACTTC
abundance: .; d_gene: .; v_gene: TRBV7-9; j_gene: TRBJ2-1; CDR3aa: CASRASSGNEQFF; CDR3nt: TGTGCCAGCAGGGCCTCCTCGGGCAATGAGCAGTTCTTC
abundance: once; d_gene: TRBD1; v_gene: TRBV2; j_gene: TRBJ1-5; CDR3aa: CASSTDRGNNQPQHF; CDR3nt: TGTGCCAGCAGTACGGACAGGGGGAACAATCAGCCCCAGCATTTT
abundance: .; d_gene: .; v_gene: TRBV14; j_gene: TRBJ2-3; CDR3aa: CASSRRSDTQYF; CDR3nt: TGTGCCAGCAGCCGACGGTCGGATACGCAGTATTTT
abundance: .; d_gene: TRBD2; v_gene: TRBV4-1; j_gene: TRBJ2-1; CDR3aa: CASSQEPPRGDGKQFF; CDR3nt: TGCGCCAGCAGCCAAGAACCGCCCCGGGGGGACGGCAAGCAGTTCTTC
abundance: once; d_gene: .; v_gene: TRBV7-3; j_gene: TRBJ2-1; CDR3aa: CASRGDGLNEQFF; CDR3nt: TGTGCCAGCCGAGGGGACGGGCTCAATGAGCAGTTCTTC
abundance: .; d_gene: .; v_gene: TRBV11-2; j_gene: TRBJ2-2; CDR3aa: CASSLDLGATGELFF; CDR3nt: TGTGCCAGCAGCTTAGATCTGGGAGCGACCGGGGAGCTGTTTTTT
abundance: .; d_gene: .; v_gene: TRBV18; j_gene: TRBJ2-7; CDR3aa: CASSPRAADEQYF; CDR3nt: TGTGCCAGCTCACCACGAGCTGCCGACGAGCAGTACTTC
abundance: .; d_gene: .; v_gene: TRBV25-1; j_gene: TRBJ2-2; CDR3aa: CASRPMTPGGELFF; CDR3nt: TGTGCCAGCAGACCCATGACGCCGGGTGGGGAGCTGTTTTTT
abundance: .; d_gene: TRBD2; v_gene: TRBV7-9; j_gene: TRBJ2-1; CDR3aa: CASTFTLGLAGYNEQFF; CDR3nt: TGTGCCAGCACCTTTACCCTAGGACTAGCGGGATACAATGAGCAGTTCTTC
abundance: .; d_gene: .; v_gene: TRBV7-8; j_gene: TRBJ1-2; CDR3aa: CASSLRHVEGYGYTF; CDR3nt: TGTGCCAGCAGTTTAAGACACGTAGAGGGCTATGGCTACACCTTC
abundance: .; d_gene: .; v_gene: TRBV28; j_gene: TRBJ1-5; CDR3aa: CASSFEGRSIGSNQPQHF; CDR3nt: TGTGCCAGCAGTTTCGAAGGGCGCAGCATCGGTAGCAATCAGCCCCAGCATTTT
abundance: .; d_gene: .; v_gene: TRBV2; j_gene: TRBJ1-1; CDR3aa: CASSFRRSGTEAFF; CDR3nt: TGTGCCAGCAGTTTTCGCCGGTCGGGCACTGAAGCTTTCTTT
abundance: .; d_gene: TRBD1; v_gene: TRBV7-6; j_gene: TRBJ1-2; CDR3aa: CASSSYRDRGYGYTF; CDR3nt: TGTGCCAGCAGCTCGTACCGGGACAGGGGCTATGGCTACACCTTC
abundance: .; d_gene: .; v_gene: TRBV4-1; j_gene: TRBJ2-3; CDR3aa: CASSPTLSRGDTQYF; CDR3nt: TGCGCCAGCAGCCCCACCCTATCCCGGGGAGATACGCAGTATTTT
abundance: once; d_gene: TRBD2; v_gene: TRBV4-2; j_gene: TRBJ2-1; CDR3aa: CASSQPSGLYNEQFF; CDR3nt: TGTGCCAGCAGCCAACCTAGCGGGCTATACAATGAGCAGTTCTTC
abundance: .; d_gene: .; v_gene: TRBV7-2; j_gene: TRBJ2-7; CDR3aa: CASSIDRLSTYEQYF; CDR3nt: TGTGCCAGCAGCATAGACAGGCTGTCCACCTACGAGCAGTACTTC
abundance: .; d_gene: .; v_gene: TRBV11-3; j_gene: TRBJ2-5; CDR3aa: CASSLDQETQYF; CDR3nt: TGTGCCAGCAGCTTAGATCAAGAGACCCAGTACTTC
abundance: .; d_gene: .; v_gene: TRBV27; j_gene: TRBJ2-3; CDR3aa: CASSIGASTDTQYF; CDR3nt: TGTGCCAGCAGTATTGGCGCTAGCACAGATACGCAGTATTTT
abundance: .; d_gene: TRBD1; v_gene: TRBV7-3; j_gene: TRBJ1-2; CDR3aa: CASSWDSLNYGYTF; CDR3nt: TGTGCCAGCAGCTGGGACAGTCTTAACTATGGCTACACCTTC
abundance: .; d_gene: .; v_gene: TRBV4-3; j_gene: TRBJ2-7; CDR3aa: CASSQFQGGYEQYF; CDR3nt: TGCGCCAGCAGCCAATTCCAGGGGGGCTACGAGCAGTACTTC
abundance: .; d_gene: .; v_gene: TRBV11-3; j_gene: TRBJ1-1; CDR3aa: CASSLRDGWNTEAFF; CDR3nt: TGTGCCAGCAGCTTGAGGGACGGCTGGAACACTGAAGCTTTCTTT
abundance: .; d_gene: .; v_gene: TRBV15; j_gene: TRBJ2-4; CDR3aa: CATSRVGADWNIQYF; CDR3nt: TGTGCCACCAGCAGAGTGGGGGCGGATTGGAACATTCAGTACTTC
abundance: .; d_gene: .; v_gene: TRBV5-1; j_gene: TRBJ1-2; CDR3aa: CASSSGTSYGYTF; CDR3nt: TGCGCCAGCAGCTCCGGGACTAGCTATGGCTACACCTTC
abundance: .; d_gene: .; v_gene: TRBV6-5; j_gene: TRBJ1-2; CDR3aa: CASSYSWRNYGYTF; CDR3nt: TGTGCCAGCAGTTACTCGTGGCGGAACTATGGCTACACCTTC
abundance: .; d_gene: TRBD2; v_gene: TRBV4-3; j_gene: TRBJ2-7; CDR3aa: CASSFSGSSYEQYF; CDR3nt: TGCGCCAGCAGCTTTAGCGGGAGTTCCTACGAGCAGTACTTC
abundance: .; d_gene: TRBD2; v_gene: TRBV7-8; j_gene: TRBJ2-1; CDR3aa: CASSFTLAGVGNEQFF; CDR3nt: TGTGCCAGCAGCTTCACCCTAGCGGGAGTGGGGAATGAGCAGTTCTTC
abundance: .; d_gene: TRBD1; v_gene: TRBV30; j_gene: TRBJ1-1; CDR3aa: CAWSEGAELNTEAFF; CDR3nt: TGTGCCTGGAGTGAGGGGGCGGAGCTGAACACTGAAGCTTTCTTT
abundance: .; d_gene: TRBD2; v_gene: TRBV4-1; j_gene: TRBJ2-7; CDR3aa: CASSQAGTSGLEQYF; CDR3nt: TGCGCCAGCAGCCAAGCCGGGACTAGCGGCCTCGAGCAGTACTTC
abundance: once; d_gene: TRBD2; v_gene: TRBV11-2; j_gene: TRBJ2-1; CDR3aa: CASSSATTGLVRNEQFF; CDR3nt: TGTGCCAGCAGCTCAGCAACGACGGGACTAGTTCGCAATGAGCAGTTCTTC
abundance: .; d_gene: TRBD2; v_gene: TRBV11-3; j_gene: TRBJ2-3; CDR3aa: CASTRLAGGGHTQYF; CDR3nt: TGTGCCAGCACCCGACTAGCGGGGGGGGGTCACACGCAGTATTTT
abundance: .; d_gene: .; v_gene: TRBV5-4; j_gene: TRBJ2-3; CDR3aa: CASSLGGRDTDTQYF; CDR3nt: TGTGCCAGCAGCTTGGGGGGGAGAGACACAGATACGCAGTATTTT
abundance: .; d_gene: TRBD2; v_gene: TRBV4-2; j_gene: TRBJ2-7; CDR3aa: CASSPRLAIEQYF; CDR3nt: TGTGCCAGCAGCCCCAGACTAGCGATCGAGCAGTACTTC